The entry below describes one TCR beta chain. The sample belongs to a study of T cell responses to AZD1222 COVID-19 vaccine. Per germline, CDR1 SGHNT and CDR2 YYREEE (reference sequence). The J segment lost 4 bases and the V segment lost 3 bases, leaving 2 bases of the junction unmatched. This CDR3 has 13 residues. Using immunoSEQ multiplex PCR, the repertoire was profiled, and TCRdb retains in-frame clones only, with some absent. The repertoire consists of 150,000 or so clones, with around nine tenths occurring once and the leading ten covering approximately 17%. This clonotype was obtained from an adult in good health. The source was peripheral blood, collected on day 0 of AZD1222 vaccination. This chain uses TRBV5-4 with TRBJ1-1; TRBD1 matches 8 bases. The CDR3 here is CASSYTGGTEAFF. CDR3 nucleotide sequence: TGTGCCAGCAGCTATACAGGGGGCACTGAAGCTTTCTTT.